This TCR beta chain was identified during a study of T cells after posttransplantation cyclophosphamide. Regarding the study as a whole: Recipient CMV seropositivity and CMV reactivation strongly tracked TRB clonality. TRB overlap between skin or GI tissue T cells and blood was limited.

CDR1 and CDR2 (germline): SQVTM, ANQGSEA. The CDR3 totals 13 residues. V lost 7 bases and J lost 6; bases outside the gene matches: 9. The related graft donor's blood sample was taken on the day of bone marrow donation. The naive gate required viable CD3+CD4+ or CD3+CD8+ cells with CCR7+CD45RA+CD45RO-CD95-CD27+CD28+ phenotype. TCRdb's copy holds only in-frame clones and misses some; the assay was immunoSEQ multiplex PCR. Of some 21,000 clones detected, 95% to 99% appear once; the ten largest clones hold less than 0.15%. Of note for this clone: The target antigen is unknown.

The V and J genes are TRBV29-1 and TRBJ2-1; 7 bases are shared with TRBD1. Input material: naive CD8+ T cells sorted from PBMCs. The source of this sequence is a man aged 35 to 55 in good health, CMV-negative, and a related stem cell transplant donor. CDR3 sequence reads: CSGGQDLRNEQFF. CDR3 DNA: TGCAGCGGAGGACAGGACCTGCGCAATGAGCAGTTCTTC.